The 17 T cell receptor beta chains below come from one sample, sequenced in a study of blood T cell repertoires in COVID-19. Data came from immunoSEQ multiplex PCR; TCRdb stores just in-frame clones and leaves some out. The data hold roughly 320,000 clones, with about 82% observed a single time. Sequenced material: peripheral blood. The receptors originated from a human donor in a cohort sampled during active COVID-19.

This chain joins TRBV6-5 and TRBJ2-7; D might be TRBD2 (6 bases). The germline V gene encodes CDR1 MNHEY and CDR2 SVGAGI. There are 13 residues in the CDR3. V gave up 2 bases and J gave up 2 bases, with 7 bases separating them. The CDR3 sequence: CASSYGGTYEQYF. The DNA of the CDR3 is TGTGCCAGCAGTTACGGAGGGACCTACGAGCAGTACTTC.

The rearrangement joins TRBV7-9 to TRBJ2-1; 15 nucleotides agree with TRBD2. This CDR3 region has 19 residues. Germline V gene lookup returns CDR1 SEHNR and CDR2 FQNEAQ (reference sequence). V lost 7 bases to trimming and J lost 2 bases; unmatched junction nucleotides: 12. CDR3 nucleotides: TGTGCCAGCATCAAGAAGGGACTAGCGGGGGGTGCTCCCTACAATGAGCAGTTCTTC. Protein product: CASIKKGLAGGAPYNEQFF.

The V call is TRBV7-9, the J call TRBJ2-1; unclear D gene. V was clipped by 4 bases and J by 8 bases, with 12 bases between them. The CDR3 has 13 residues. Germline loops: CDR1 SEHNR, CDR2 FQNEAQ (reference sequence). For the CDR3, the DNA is TGTGCCAGCAGCTCCTGGTCGGTCTATGAGCAGTTCTTC. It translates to CASSSWSVYEQFF.

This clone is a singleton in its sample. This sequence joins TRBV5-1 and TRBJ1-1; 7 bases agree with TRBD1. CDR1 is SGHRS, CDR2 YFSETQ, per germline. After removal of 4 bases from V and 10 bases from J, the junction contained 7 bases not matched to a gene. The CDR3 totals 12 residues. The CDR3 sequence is CASSGDRDGAFF. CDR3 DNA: TGCGCCAGCAGCGGTGACAGGGATGGAGCTTTCTTT.

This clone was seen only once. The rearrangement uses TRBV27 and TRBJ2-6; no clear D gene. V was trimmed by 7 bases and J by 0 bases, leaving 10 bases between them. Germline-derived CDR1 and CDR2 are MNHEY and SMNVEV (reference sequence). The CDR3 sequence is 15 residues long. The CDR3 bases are TGTGCCAGCAAGAAGTTCAGCTCTGGGGCCAACGTCCTGACTTTC. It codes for CASKKFSSGANVLTF.

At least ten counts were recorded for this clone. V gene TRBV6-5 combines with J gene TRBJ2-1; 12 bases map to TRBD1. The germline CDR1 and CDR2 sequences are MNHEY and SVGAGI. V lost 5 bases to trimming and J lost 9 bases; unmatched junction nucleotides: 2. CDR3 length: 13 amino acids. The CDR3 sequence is CASSRDRGLEQFF. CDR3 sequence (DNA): TGTGCCAGCAGTAGGGACAGGGGGCTTGAGCAGTTCTTC.

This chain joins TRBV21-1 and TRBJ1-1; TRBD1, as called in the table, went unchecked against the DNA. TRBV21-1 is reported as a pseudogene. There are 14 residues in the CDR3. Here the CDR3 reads CASSNRQGNTEAFF. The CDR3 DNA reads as TGTGCCAGCAGTAATAGACAGGGGAACACTGAAGCTTTCTTT.

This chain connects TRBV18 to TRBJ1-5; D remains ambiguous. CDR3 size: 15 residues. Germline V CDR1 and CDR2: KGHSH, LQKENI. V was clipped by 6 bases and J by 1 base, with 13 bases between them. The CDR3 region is CASSPNRGSNQPQHF. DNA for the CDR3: TGTGCCAGCTCCCCTAATCGGGGAAGCAATCAGCCCCAGCATTTT.

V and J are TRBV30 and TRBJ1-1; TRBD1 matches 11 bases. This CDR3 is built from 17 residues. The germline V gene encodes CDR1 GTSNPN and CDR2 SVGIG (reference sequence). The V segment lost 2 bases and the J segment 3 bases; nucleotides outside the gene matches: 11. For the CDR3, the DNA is TGTGCCTGGAGTCCAGGTGAGGACAGGGGGCGATACACTGAAGCTTTCTTT. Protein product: CAWSPGEDRGRYTEAFF.

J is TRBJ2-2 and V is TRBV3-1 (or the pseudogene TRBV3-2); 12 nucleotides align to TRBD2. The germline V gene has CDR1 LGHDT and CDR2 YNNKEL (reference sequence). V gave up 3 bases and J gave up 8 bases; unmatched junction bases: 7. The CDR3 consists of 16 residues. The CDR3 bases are TGTGCCAGCAGCCATGGACTAGCGGGGAGAGGGGGGGAGCTGTTTTTT. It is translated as CASSHGLAGRGGELFF.

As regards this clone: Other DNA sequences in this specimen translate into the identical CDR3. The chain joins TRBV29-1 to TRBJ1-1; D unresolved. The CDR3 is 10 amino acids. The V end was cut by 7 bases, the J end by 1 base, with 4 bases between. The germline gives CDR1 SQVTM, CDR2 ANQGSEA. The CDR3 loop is CSAGNTEAFF. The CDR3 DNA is TGCAGCGCCGGGAACACTGAAGCTTTCTTT.

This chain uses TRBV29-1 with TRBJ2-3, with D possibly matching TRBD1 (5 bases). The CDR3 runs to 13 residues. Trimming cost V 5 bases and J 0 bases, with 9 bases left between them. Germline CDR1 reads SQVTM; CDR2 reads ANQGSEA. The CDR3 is CSVLGHSTDTQYF. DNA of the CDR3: TGCAGCGTTTTAGGACATAGCACAGATACGCAGTATTTT.

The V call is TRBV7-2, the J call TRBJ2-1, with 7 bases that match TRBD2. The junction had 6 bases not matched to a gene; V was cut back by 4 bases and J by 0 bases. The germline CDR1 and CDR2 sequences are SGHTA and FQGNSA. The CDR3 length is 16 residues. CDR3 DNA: TGTGCCAGCAGCTCCCACCAGCGGGGCTCCTACAATGAGCAGTTCTTC. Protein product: CASSSHQRGSYNEQFF.

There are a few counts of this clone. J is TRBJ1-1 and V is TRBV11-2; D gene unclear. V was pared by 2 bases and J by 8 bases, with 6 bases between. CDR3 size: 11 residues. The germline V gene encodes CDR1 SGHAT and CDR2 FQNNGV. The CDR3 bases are TGTGCCAGCAGCTTAATCCAGGAAGCTTTCTTT. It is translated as CASSLIQEAFF.

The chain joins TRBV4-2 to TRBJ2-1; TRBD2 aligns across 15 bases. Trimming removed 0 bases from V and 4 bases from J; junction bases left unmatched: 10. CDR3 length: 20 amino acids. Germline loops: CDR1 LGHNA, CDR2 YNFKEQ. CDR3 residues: CASSQDPGTSGGLWYNEQFF. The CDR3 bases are TGTGCCAGCAGCCAAGACCCCGGGACTAGCGGGGGGTTGTGGTACAATGAGCAGTTCTTC.

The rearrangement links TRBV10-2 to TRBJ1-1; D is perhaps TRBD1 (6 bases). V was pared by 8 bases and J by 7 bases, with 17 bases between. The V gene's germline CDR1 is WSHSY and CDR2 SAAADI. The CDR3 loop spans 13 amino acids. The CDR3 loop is CASWGWDTLEAFF. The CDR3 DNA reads TGCGCCAGCTGGGGCTGGGACACCCTTGAAGCTTTCTTT.

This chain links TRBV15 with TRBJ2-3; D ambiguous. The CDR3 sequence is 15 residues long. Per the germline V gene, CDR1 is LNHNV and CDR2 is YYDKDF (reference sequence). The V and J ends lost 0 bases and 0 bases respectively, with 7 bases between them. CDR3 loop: CATSRDGGSTDTQYF. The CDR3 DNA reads TGTGCCACCAGCAGAGATGGTGGCAGCACAGATACGCAGTATTTT.